The 30 T cell receptor beta chains below all came from one sample that was sequenced in a study of T cell repertoires and Cas9 in healthy adults. TCRdb's copy holds only in-frame clones and misses some; the assay was immunoSEQ multiplex PCR. The profile shows over 20,000 clones, about 89% of them singletons. Specimen: CD4+ effector T cells (CD127+, CD25-, CD137-, CD154-) from PBMCs; culture status not recorded. The receptors originated from a human donor in good health.

Here the CDR3 reads CASSLGWVGEIGYGYTF. The CDR3 region has the DNA TGCGCCAGCAGCTTGGGATGGGTGGGGGAAATCGGCTATGGCTACACCTTC. The gene calls are TRBV5-1 and TRBJ1-2; possible D gene TRBD1, 5 bases. The CDR3 runs to 17 residues. Germline V CDR1 and CDR2: SGHRS, YFSETQ. The V and J ends lost 0 bases and 4 bases respectively, with 19 bases between them.

A few counts support this clone. The genes are TRBV4-1 and TRBJ1-3; D call uncertain. Trimming cost V 5 bases and J 3 bases, with 8 bases left between them. The CDR3 sequence is 13 residues long. Germline CDR1 is MGHRA and CDR2 is YSYEKL. The CDR3 spells CASSALIGNTIYF. The CDR3 DNA follows: TGCGCCAGCAGCGCCCTCATTGGAAACACCATATATTTT.

A note on this clone: One end of the junction fails to match germline, which may point to a read error. V is TRBV27 and J is TRBJ1-2; D gene uncertain. The CDR3 spans 15 residues. CDR1 and CDR2 from the germline V gene are MNHEY and SMNVEV (reference sequence). Here the CDR3 reads CASSLSGAPNYGYTF. The CDR3 region has the DNA TGTGCCAGCAGCTTATCGGGCGCCCCCAACTATGGCTACACCTTC.

The gene calls are TRBV5-1 and TRBJ2-5; the match to TRBD2 covers 7 bases. Germline V gene data show CDR1 as SGHRS and CDR2 as YFSETQ. The CDR3 spans 15 residues. The junction had 13 bases not matched to a gene; V was cut back by 4 bases and J by 7 bases. The CDR3 sequence is CASSPRLAIKGTQYF. CDR3 DNA sequence: TGCGCCAGCAGCCCCCGACTAGCCATAAAAGGGACCCAGTACTTC.

The chain carries TRBV7-8 and TRBJ2-5; TRBD2 might be the D (6 bases). Looked up from germline, CDR1 is SGHVS and CDR2 is FQNEAQ. V shed 3 bases and J shed 4 bases, with 15 bases lying between them. This CDR3 is 15 amino acids long. CDR3: CASSLRGRGAETQYF. In nucleotides, the CDR3 is TGTGCCAGCAGCTTGCGGGGCCGGGGCGCAGAGACCCAGTACTTC.

This clone was observed a single time. The chain links TRBV27 to TRBJ1-5; D call uncertain. The CDR3 sequence is 13 residues long. The V and J ends lost 3 bases and 4 bases respectively, with 7 bases between them. Looked up from germline, CDR1 is MNHEY and CDR2 is SMNVEV (reference sequence). In DNA, the CDR3 is TGTGCCAGCAGTTTTAGCGGGAATCAGCCCCAGCATTTT. This codes for CASSFSGNQPQHF.

The V call is TRBV10-2, the J call TRBJ1-1, with TRBD1 as a possible D gene (5 bases). This CDR3 has 12 amino acids. The V end was cut by 7 bases, the J end by 4 bases, with 10 bases between. CDR1 is WSHSY and CDR2 is SAAADI in the germline V gene. Written as DNA, the CDR3 is TGCGCCAGCACTCTCGGGGCCACTGAAGCTTTCTTT. It yields the protein CASTLGATEAFF.

The chain links TRBV6-1 to TRBJ1-5; D remains unclear. The CDR3 runs 12 residues. Germline CDR1 is MNHNS and CDR2 is SASEGT. Trimming cost V 6 bases and J 7 bases, with 10 bases left between them. CDR3 DNA sequence: TGTGCCAGCAGCCAGGTGGGGCAGCCCCAGCATTTT. Protein sequence: CASSQVGQPQHF.

V is TRBV5-4 and J is TRBJ1-3; no clear D gene. The germline CDR1 and CDR2 sequences are SGHNT and YYREEE (reference sequence). Trimming cost V 3 bases and J 2 bases, with 12 bases left between them. This CDR3 spans 15 amino acids. CDR3 amino acids: CASSSRHATGNTIYF. The CDR3 region has the DNA TGTGCCAGCAGCTCCAGACACGCTACTGGAAACACCATATATTTT.

V usage is TRBV15 and J usage is TRBJ1-6; D remains unclear. Germline assignment: CDR1 LNHNV and CDR2 YYDKDF (reference sequence). The length of the CDR3 is 15 residues. V lost 0 bases and J 5 bases, leaving 8 bases between the germline ends. The CDR3 loop is CATSRDEGNNSPLHF. The DNA of the CDR3 is TGTGCCACCAGCAGAGATGAGGGAAATAATTCACCCCTCCACTTT.

This chain joins TRBV7-9 and TRBJ2-7; no firm D call. Germline-derived CDR1 and CDR2 are SEHNR and FQNEAQ (reference sequence). The CDR3 sequence is 12 residues long. Trimming shortened V by 0 bases and J by 6 bases, and 6 bases separated the two germline ends. CDR3 bases: TGTGCCAGCAGCTTAGCTATGGGCGAGCAGTACTTC. This translates into CASSLAMGEQYF.

The V call is TRBV28, the J call TRBJ1-2; D ambiguous. CDR1 is MDHEN and CDR2 is SYDVKM in the germline V gene. There are 13 residues in the CDR3. V was cut by 5 bases and J by 8 bases, with 15 bases left in between. In DNA, the CDR3 is TGTGCCAGCAGTCAGCCCGGTCGGCGAGGCTACACCTTC. Translated, it gives CASSQPGRRGYTF.

This chain uses TRBV19 with TRBJ1-2, with no clear D. The CDR3 is 16 amino acids. Trimming took off 2 bases at V and 4 bases at J, with 17 bases between the two ends. Germline V gene sequence: CDR1 LNHDA, CDR2 SQIVND (reference sequence). The CDR3 spells CASSIYAGRDFYGYTF. The CDR3 bases are TGTGCCAGTAGTATATATGCCGGAAGAGATTTCTATGGCTACACCTTC.

V usage is TRBV6-1 and J usage is TRBJ1-5, with D perhaps matching TRBD1 (6 bases). The CDR3 is 16 amino acids. CDR1 is MNHNS, CDR2 SASEGT, per germline. Deletions cut 3 bases from V and 1 base from J, with 13 bases between. The CDR3 reads CASSDPGTWSNQPQHF. DNA for the CDR3: TGTGCCAGCAGTGATCCCGGGACATGGAGCAATCAGCCCCAGCATTTT.

The chain recombines TRBV9 with TRBJ2-3; 14 nucleotides match TRBD2. Trimming at V came to 0 bases and at J to 6 bases, leaving 0 bases not matched to a gene. CDR3 size: 15 residues. Germline V gives CDR1 SGDLS, CDR2 YYNGEE. The CDR3 nucleotides are TGTGCCAGCAGCGTAGGGACTAGCGGGAGGGATACGCAGTATTTT. It specifies CASSVGTSGRDTQYF.

This chain connects TRBV25-1 to TRBJ1-2; D is uncertain. Germline CDR1 reads MGHDK; CDR2 reads SYGVNS. Between the trimmed V and J ends, which lost 1 base and 3 bases, there was a span of 9 bases. The CDR3 sequence is 14 residues long. The CDR3 DNA is TGTGCCAGCAGTGAATCTAACGGATACTATGGCTACACCTTC. It translates to CASSESNGYYGYTF.

The chain links TRBV6-5 to TRBJ1-1, with D perhaps TRBD1 (6 bases). Germline CDR1 is MNHEY and CDR2 is SVGAGI. Trimming took 2 bases from V and 1 from J, leaving 14 bases between them. This CDR3 region has 16 residues. The CDR3 DNA sequence: TGTGCCAGCAGTTACAGATTCTGGACAGAGAACACTGAAGCTTTCTTT. It specifies CASSYRFWTENTEAFF.

The rearrangement uses TRBV6-1 and TRBJ1-2; D uncertain. The ends were cut back, 7 bases at V and 4 bases at J, with 10 bases in the middle. This CDR3 contains 12 residues. Per germline, CDR1 MNHNS and CDR2 SASEGT. The CDR3 region has the DNA TGTGCCAGCACTAGCCGGGCCTATGGCTACACCTTC. This sequence encodes CASTSRAYGYTF.

The chain employs TRBV10-3 and TRBJ2-5, with TRBD2 matching 8 bases. With V trimmed by 6 bases and J by 4 bases, 4 bases remained unmatched. CDR1 and CDR2 from the germline V gene are ENHRY and SYGVKD. This CDR3 has 13 residues. CDR3 region: CAIRGLGSETQYF. The DNA of the CDR3 is TGTGCCATCAGGGGACTAGGGTCAGAGACCCAGTACTTC.

The chain couples TRBV19 to TRBJ2-7; D is perhaps TRBD1 or TRBD2 (5 bases each). Germline lookup yields CDR1 LNHDA and CDR2 SQIVND (reference sequence). V was pared by 8 bases and J by 2 bases, with 19 bases between. This CDR3 contains 15 residues. CDR3 nucleotide sequence: TGTGCCAGTGCTTATCTGGGACGGCTCCCCTACGAGCAGTACTTC. Translating it yields CASAYLGRLPYEQYF.

This clone was recorded once. The V and J genes are TRBV20-1 and TRBJ1-4; D unclear. V gave up 1 base and J gave up 8 bases, with 5 bases separating them. The CDR3 is 11 residues long. CDR1 and CDR2 from the germline V gene are DFQATT and SNEGSKA (reference sequence). This CDR3 reads CSARGREKLFF. The CDR3 DNA sequence: TGCAGTGCTAGAGGACGGGAAAAACTGTTTTTT.

Regarding this clone: Additional DNA sequences in this sample encode the identical CDR3. The chain has TRBV4-2 and TRBJ2-5; D gene ambiguous. The V gene lost 0 bases and the J gene lost 7 bases, with 9 bases spanning the gap. Germline V gene lookup returns CDR1 LGHNA and CDR2 YNFKEQ. This CDR3 is 13 amino acids long. CDR3 loop: CASSQEGLGTQYF. DNA of the CDR3: TGTGCCAGCAGCCAAGAAGGTCTGGGGACCCAGTACTTC.

The rearrangement uses TRBV9 and TRBJ2-2; D gene ambiguous. Trimming removed 6 bases at V and 2 bases at J, with 11 bases between. The CDR3 has 14 residues. Germline CDR1 and CDR2: SGDLS and YYNGEE. The CDR3 reads CASTSRLNTGELFF. CDR3 nucleotide sequence: TGTGCCAGCACCTCGCGGCTCAACACCGGGGAGCTGTTTTTT.

CDR3 loop: CASSFLDGNQPQHF. The CDR3 DNA reads TGTGCCAGCAGTTTTCTGGATGGTAATCAGCCCCAGCATTTT. J is TRBJ1-5 and V is TRBV28; D gene unclear. The V end lost 3 bases, the J end lost 4 bases, and 10 bases lay between the germline ends. There are 14 residues in the CDR3. Germline lookup yields CDR1 MDHEN and CDR2 SYDVKM.

This chain connects TRBV19 to TRBJ2-1; the D is unclear. In germline, CDR1 is LNHDA, CDR2 SQIVND (reference sequence). This CDR3 has 13 amino acids. Trimming stripped 4 bases from V and 6 bases from J, with 10 bases between. This CDR3 reads CASSTRTANEQFF. The DNA for the CDR3 is TGTGCCAGTAGTACTCGGACGGCCAATGAGCAGTTCTTC.

In DNA form, the CDR3 reads TGTGCCAGCACAAAGCGGGACGGAGTGGGGGAGCAGTTCTTC. Its protein product is CASTKRDGVGEQFF. The chain employs TRBV11-3 and TRBJ2-1; 7 nucleotides line up with TRBD2. Losses at the gene ends were 7 bases for V and 10 bases for J; bases not matched to a gene: 13. This CDR3 is 14 amino acids long. Germline V lookup: CDR1 SGHNT, CDR2 YENEEA.

The gene calls are TRBV19 and TRBJ2-7, with 9 nucleotides matching TRBD1. The V segment lost 3 bases and the J segment 5 bases; nucleotides outside the gene matches: 8. This CDR3 is built from 15 residues. CDR1 is LNHDA and CDR2 is SQIVND in the germline V gene (reference sequence). Here the CDR3 DNA reads TGTGCCAGTAGTATTTCAGGACAGGGGACCCACGAGCAGTACTTC. Encoded protein: CASSISGQGTHEQYF.

The chain is built from TRBV2 and TRBJ2-7; no reliable D call. V dropped 5 bases and J dropped 0 bases, with 11 bases sitting between them. Per the germline V gene, CDR1 is SNHLY and CDR2 is FYNNEI. This CDR3 spans 14 amino acids. CDR3 loop: CASSPGRSSYEQYF. In DNA form, the CDR3 reads TGTGCCAGCAGTCCCGGGCGGAGCTCCTACGAGCAGTACTTC.

The rearrangement uses TRBV10-3 and TRBJ2-5; D is unclear. Germline values: CDR1 ENHRY, CDR2 SYGVKD. The CDR3 is made up of 13 amino acids. V dropped 4 bases and J dropped 2 bases, with 8 bases sitting between them. CDR3 DNA sequence: TGTGCCATCAGTGCCGGGTTACAAGAGACCCAGTACTTC. The encoded protein is CAISAGLQETQYF.

In its sample, this clone was seen once. The rearrangement links TRBV2 to TRBJ2-1; no reliable D call. The CDR3 has 12 residues. The V gene's germline CDR1 is SNHLY and CDR2 FYNNEI. The V and J ends lost 0 bases and 10 bases respectively, with 7 bases between them. CDR3 region: CASSEALGEQFF. CDR3 nucleotide sequence: TGTGCCAGCAGTGAAGCCCTGGGGGAGCAGTTCTTC. Drawing the rest from reference TRBV2 and TRBJ2-1, the complete variable domain is EPEVTQTPSHQVTQMGQEVILRCVPISNHLYFYWYRQILGQKVEFLVSFYNNEISEKSEIFDDQFSVERPDGSNFTLKIRSTKLEDSAMYFCASSEALGEQFFGPGTRLTVL.